This T cell receptor (beta chain) is from a study of tumor and adjacent non-tumor tissue in lung cancer. Study background: The cohort had about twelve adenocarcinoma, 2 squamous cell and 1 small cell patients. Stage I to III disease affected roughly ten men and roughly five women aged about 31 to 80.

Broader study findings: Tumor repertoires had a smaller top 100 clone share than normal lung.

The template was RNA from unsorted bulk tissue. Chemotherapy-naive patients with new lung cancer underwent thoracic surgery in China, August–late 2014. TCRbeta libraries were built with three rounds of nested PCR, modified from ARM-PCR. TCRdb passed the multiplex PCR reads through MiXCR, listing each CDR3 protein once. This repertoire shows approximately 140,000 distinct CDR3 sequences, around 67% found once; its top ten account for 18%. Germline V gene data show CDR1 as DFQATT and CDR2 as SNEGSKA (reference sequence). The CDR3 is 13 residues long. Turning to this clonotype: Its cognate antigen is unknown.

This clonotype was sampled from a man aged 55 to 70 with small cell lung cancer. V usage is TRBV20-1 and J usage is TRBJ1-2, with 11 bases that match TRBD1. Material: lung tumor tissue. The CDR3 DNA reads TGCACTGCCAAGGACAGGGGGCGGAATGGCTACACCTTC. Protein: CTAKDRGRNGYTF.